This T cell receptor beta chain was documented in a study of shared clonotypes between healthy human individuals. The study's findings and limits: What limited the represented genetic and exposure-history diversity was the small number of donors. Naive CD4 clonotype sharing across a handful of donors was roughly 5%.

Germline values: CDR1 MNHEY, CDR2 SMNVEV (reference sequence). This CDR3 comprises 15 residues. For each subset, genomic DNA was distributed in equal portions over several immunoSEQ plates. The data were produced by immunoSEQ multiplex PCR, yet TCRdb's version contains in-frame clones alone and is incomplete. The profile shows 190,000 or so clones, 85% to 95% of them singletons. About this clone itself: What it binds is not known.

Sequencing was performed on naive CD4+ T cells sorted from blood. The subset denotes: CD45RA+ positively selected. The V gene is TRBV27, the J gene TRBJ2-5, with 10 bases fitting TRBD1. Near its end, the DNA agrees better with TRBJ2-7, so the J call may be wrong. The clonotype comes from a woman aged 25 to 39 in good health. CDR3 in amino acids: CASSLGTGVTYEQYF. CDR3 DNA sequence: TGTGCCAGCAGTTTGGGGACAGGGGTAACCTACGAGCAGTACTTC.